The 4 T cell receptor beta chains reported below all come from one sample, sequenced in a study of T cells in Graves' hyperthyroidism and ophthalmopathy. Amplified regions were TCR beta CDR3 sequences from RNA transcripts. First-round RT-PCR targeting the TCR CDR3 was performed with the HTBI primer set. TCRdb called the multiplex PCR reads again in MiXCR, with one record for every CDR3 protein. Of about 690,000 distinct CDR3 sequences listed, 15% to 20% are singletons. Sequenced material: blood. The source of these receptors is a man aged 50-59 years with Graves' hyperthyroidism.

This clonotype was detected many times. The V gene is TRBV6-1, the J gene TRBJ2-2; the match to TRBD1 covers 11 bases. The CDR3 totals 14 residues. With V trimmed by 7 bases and J by 6 bases, 4 bases remained unmatched. The germline CDR1 and CDR2 sequences are MNHNS and SASEGT. The CDR3 spells CASKGQGAAGELFF. The CDR3 nucleotides are TGTGCCAGCAAAGGACAGGGGGCGGCCGGGGAGCTGTTTTTT.

The DNA of the CDR3 is TGCAGTGCTTATTTAAGCGGGAGGGGAGTCTACAATGAGCAGTTCTTC. The encoded protein is CSAYLSGRGVYNEQFF. The rearrangement uses TRBV20-1 and TRBJ2-1, with TRBD2 matching over 10 bases. Per germline, CDR1 DFQATT and CDR2 SNEGSKA (reference sequence). This CDR3 has 16 amino acids. The V gene end was trimmed by 5 bases and the J gene end by 3 bases; junction bases not matched to a gene: 10.

This clonotype was seen a handful of times. The rearrangement joins TRBV2 to TRBJ2-7, with 8 bases fitting TRBD2. CDR3 length: 14 amino acids. V gave up 3 bases and J gave up 1 base; unmatched junction bases: 2. Per the germline V gene, CDR1 is SNHLY and CDR2 is FYNNEI. CDR3 DNA sequence: TGTGCCAGCAGTGACGAGCGGGAGTCCTACGAGCAGTACTTC. This sequence encodes CASSDERESYEQYF.

V and J are TRBV5-1 and TRBJ2-1, with TRBD2 matching 8 bases. V gave up 4 bases and J gave up 2 bases; unmatched junction bases: 5. The germline V gene encodes CDR1 SGHRS and CDR2 YFSETQ. The CDR3 runs to 15 residues. CDR3 loop: CASSTGLGAYNEQFF. CDR3 in DNA: TGCGCCAGCAGCACGGGACTAGGGGCCTACAATGAGCAGTTCTTC.